The 25 T cell receptor beta chains given below trace back to one sample, sequenced in a study of blood T cell repertoires in COVID-19. TCRdb keeps only in-frame clones here, not all; method: immunoSEQ multiplex PCR. The table shows about 190,000 clones, with 65% to 85% occurring only once. Sequencing was carried out using peripheral blood. These receptors all come from a woman in her twenties or thirties with acute or convalescent COVID-19.

This rearrangement joins TRBV7-6 to TRBJ2-1; a weak D match, TRBD1 (6 bases). The CDR3 contains 16 residues. The ends were cut back, 5 bases at V and 3 bases at J, with 17 bases in the middle. Germline lookup yields CDR1 SGHVS and CDR2 FNYEAQ. This chain's CDR3 is CASSRTSGQSYNEQFF. The CDR3 coding sequence is TGTGCCAGCAGCCGCACTTCGGGACAAAGCTACAATGAGCAGTTCTTC. Complete variable domain (other parts from reference TRBV7-6 and TRBJ2-1): GAGVSQSPRYKVTKRGQDVALRCDPISGHVSLYWYRQALGQGPEFLTYFNYEAQQDKSGLPNDRFSAERPEGSISTLTIQRTEQRDSAMYRCASSRTSGQSYNEQFFGPGTRLTVL.

This sequence joins TRBV28 and TRBJ2-5, with 11 nucleotides matching TRBD1. CDR1 MDHEN and CDR2 SYDVKM come from the germline V gene. Losses at the gene ends were 5 bases for V and 4 bases for J; bases not matched to a gene: 9. The CDR3 is made up of 16 amino acids. CDR3 loop: CASSRGAGTGGETQYF. DNA of the CDR3: TGTGCCAGCAGTCGCGGTGCGGGGACAGGGGGAGAGACCCAGTACTTC. The whole variable domain, remainder taken from reference TRBV28 and TRBJ2-5, is DVKVTQSSRYLVKRTGEKVFLECVQDMDHENMFWYRQDPGLGLRLIYFSYDVKMKEKGDIPEGYSVSREKKERFSLILESASTNQTSMYLCASSRGAGTGGETQYFGPGTRLLVL.

V usage is TRBV2 and J usage is TRBJ2-2; D gene ambiguous. Germline V gene lookup returns CDR1 SNHLY and CDR2 FYNNEI. Between the trimmed V and J ends, which lost 4 bases and 0 bases, there was a span of 9 bases. This CDR3 is built from 15 residues. CDR3 bases: TGTGCCAGCAGTGTTCTGGCGGCGAACACCGGGGAGCTGTTTTTT. Translated, it gives CASSVLAANTGELFF.

V is TRBV30 and J is TRBJ2-1; maybe TRBD2 (6 bases). The CDR3 is made up of 13 amino acids. V was clipped by 0 bases and J by 10 bases, with 13 bases between them. Germline CDR1 and CDR2: GTSNPN and SVGIG (reference sequence). CDR3 loop: CAWSVVAGREQFF. In DNA, the CDR3 is TGTGCCTGGAGTGTAGTTGCGGGACGGGAGCAGTTCTTC.

V is TRBV15 and J is TRBJ2-7; the D gene is possibly TRBD1 (5 bases). Trimming took 9 bases from V and 4 from J, leaving 13 bases between them. CDR3 length equals 12 residues. Germline V gene data show CDR1 as LNHNV and CDR2 as YYDKDF (reference sequence). The CDR3, as DNA: TGTGCCACTCAGGGCCCAGGGTACGAGCAGTACTTC. Residues: CATQGPGYEQYF.

This chain joins TRBV7-2 and TRBJ2-7, with 7 bases fitting TRBD1. Germline CDR1 and CDR2: SGHTA and FQGNSA. This CDR3 spans 15 amino acids. Unmatched junction bases numbered 8, after V lost 5 bases and J lost 1 base. The CDR3 nucleotides read TGTGCCAGCAGCCAAAGTCCACAGGGGTCCTACGAGCAGTACTTC. It encodes CASSQSPQGSYEQYF.

The rearrangement joins TRBV5-1 to TRBJ1-6; 9 bases match TRBD1. V shed 3 bases and J 5 bases; nucleotides not matched to a gene: 3. Germline V gene lookup returns CDR1 SGHRS and CDR2 YFSETQ. The CDR3 is made up of 15 amino acids. CDR3 sequence: CASSYGTGNNSPLHF. CDR3 DNA sequence: TGCGCCAGCAGCTATGGGACAGGGAATAATTCACCCCTCCACTTT.

The V call is TRBV6-4, the J call TRBJ2-1; 9 nucleotides match TRBD2. The germline gives CDR1 MRHNA, CDR2 SNTAGT. With V trimmed by 4 bases and J by 1 base, 2 bases remained unmatched. The CDR3 contains 15 residues. CDR3 region: CASSVLAGSYNEQFF. CDR3 DNA sequence: TGTGCCAGCAGTGTACTAGCGGGTTCCTACAATGAGCAGTTCTTC.

The chain combines TRBV6-5 with TRBJ2-7; tentatively, D is TRBD2 (6 bases). V lost 6 bases and J lost 3, with 12 bases in between. This CDR3 contains 13 residues. The V gene's germline CDR1 is MNHEY and CDR2 SVGAGI. For the CDR3, the DNA is TGTGCCAGCAGGGGATCGGGGGTCTACGAGCAGTACTTC. This encodes CASRGSGVYEQYF.

This chain uses TRBV7-9 with TRBJ2-1; 10 bases align to TRBD2. The J segment lost 9 bases and the V segment lost 4 bases, leaving 18 bases of the junction unmatched. Germline loops: CDR1 SEHNR, CDR2 FQNEAQ (reference sequence). This CDR3 spans 18 amino acids. Here the CDR3 DNA reads TGTGCCAGCAGCTCAATATACCCTGGCCTAGCGGGAGCCGTTGAGCAGTTCTTC. It translates to CASSSIYPGLAGAVEQFF.

The chain recombines TRBV12-5 with TRBJ1-4; TRBD1 is a possible D gene (5 bases). The CDR3 contains 18 residues. From germline, CDR1 is LGHNT and CDR2 FRNRAP. With 1 base removed from V and 0 bases from J, the gap between germline ends came to 15 bases. The CDR3 sequence is CASGLDRATGATNEKLFF. In nucleotides, the CDR3 is TGTGCTAGTGGTTTGGACCGCGCGACGGGGGCAACTAATGAAAAACTGTTTTTT.

This chain uses TRBV27 with TRBJ2-2, with 8 bases that match TRBD1. Trimming cost V 6 bases and J 2 bases; bases outside gene matches: 14. The CDR3 totals 18 residues. Germline V gives CDR1 MNHEY, CDR2 SMNVEV (reference sequence). The DNA for the CDR3 is TGTGCCAGCAGAGTGGGGCCAGGGGGCCACTTAAACACCGGGGAGCTGTTTTTT. It encodes CASRVGPGGHLNTGELFF.

V gene TRBV28 combines with J gene TRBJ2-7; 9 bases are a match to TRBD1. Germline CDR1 is MDHEN and CDR2 is SYDVKM. With 7 bases clipped from V and 6 bases from J, the junction kept 10 bases outside the gene matches. CDR3 length equals 14 residues. The CDR3 nucleotides read TGTGCCAGCACTACAGGGGGACAGGGATCCGAGCAGTACTTC. Its translation: CASTTGGQGSEQYF.

The chain uses TRBV19 and TRBJ2-1, with TRBD2 identical over 10 bases. The CDR3 length is 15 residues. J lost 9 bases, V lost 6 bases, and 11 bases had no gene match. Per germline, CDR1 LNHDA and CDR2 SQIVND (reference sequence). The CDR3 DNA is TGTGCCAGTAGCCCCGGGGTAGCGGGAGGATCTGAGCAGTTCTTC. As protein: CASSPGVAGGSEQFF.

The J gene is TRBJ1-5, the V gene TRBV28; 8 bases fit TRBD1. From germline, CDR1 is MDHEN and CDR2 SYDVKM. The CDR3 runs to 15 residues. V was pared by 7 bases and J by 1 base, with 6 bases of the junction left unmatched. The CDR3 DNA reads TGTGCCAGCATTACAGGGGGAAAGAGCAATCAGCCCCAGCATTTT. Its translation: CASITGGKSNQPQHF. Full variable domain (rest looked up from reference TRBV28 and TRBJ1-5): DVKVTQSSRYLVKRTGEKVFLECVQDMDHENMFWYRQDPGLGLRLIYFSYDVKMKEKGDIPEGYSVSREKKERFSLILESASTNQTSMYLCASITGGKSNQPQHFGDGTRLSIL.

This clone was seen more than once but under ten times. The chain joins TRBV19 to TRBJ2-7; D unresolved. The CDR3 has 12 residues. Germline-derived CDR1 and CDR2 are LNHDA and SQIVND (reference sequence). V shed 7 bases and J shed 2 bases, with 9 bases lying between them. The CDR3 is CASMSVTYEQYF. For the CDR3, the DNA is TGTGCCAGTATGTCAGTCACCTACGAGCAGTACTTC.

The chain recombines TRBV29-1 with TRBJ1-2; TRBD1 might be the D (6 bases). Trimming took off 2 bases at V and 4 bases at J, with 14 bases between the two ends. Germline values: CDR1 SQVTM, CDR2 ANQGSEA. The CDR3 has 14 amino acids. DNA of the CDR3: TGCAGCGTTGAAACGGGACACTTATTCTATGGCTACACCTTC. It specifies CSVETGHLFYGYTF.

This chain joins TRBV21-1 and TRBJ2-7; the table assigns TRBD2, which was not confirmed against the DNA. TRBV21-1 is marked as a pseudogene. The CDR3 is 16 residues long. The CDR3 here is CASSKALLAGEGEQYF. Here the CDR3 DNA reads TGTGCCAGCAGCAAAGCGCTTCTAGCGGGAGAGGGCGAGCAGTACTTC.

This rearrangement joins TRBV5-1 to TRBJ2-7, with D possibly matching TRBD2 (6 bases). This CDR3 has 12 amino acids. V shed 0 bases and J shed 6 bases, with 7 bases lying between them. Germline-derived CDR1 and CDR2 are SGHRS and YFSETQ. CDR3 bases: TGCGCCAGCAGCTTGGTCGGGAGCGAGCAGTACTTC. Protein sequence: CASSLVGSEQYF.

V usage is TRBV27 and J usage is TRBJ2-2, with D perhaps matching TRBD2 (6 bases). Deletions cut 3 bases from V and 1 base from J, with 12 bases between. The V gene's germline CDR1 is MNHEY and CDR2 SMNVEV (reference sequence). The CDR3 runs to 16 residues. CDR3: CASSFLASENTGELFF. CDR3 nucleotide sequence: TGTGCCAGCAGTTTCTTGGCTAGCGAGAACACCGGGGAGCTGTTTTTT.

The chain joins TRBV21-1 to TRBJ2-2; the table's D call TRBD2 went unverified against the DNA. TRBV21-1 is a recognized pseudogene. There are 14 residues in the CDR3. The CDR3 DNA is TGTGCCAGCAGCAAAGGGGGGGTTGGCGGGGAGCTGTTTTTT. It specifies CASSKGGVGGELFF.

The J gene is TRBJ1-1, the V gene TRBV5-6; 7 bases agree with TRBD1. Germline values: CDR1 SGHDT, CDR2 YYEEEE. V shed 1 base and J 10 bases; nucleotides not matched to a gene: 4. There are 12 residues in the CDR3. The CDR3 spells CASSLWDSRAFF. As DNA, the CDR3 is TGTGCCAGCAGCTTGTGGGACAGCCGAGCTTTCTTT.

The CDR3 spells CATSRDIGQGEQYF. The CDR3, as DNA: TGTGCCACCAGCAGAGATATAGGACAGGGCGAGCAGTACTTC. This rearrangement joins TRBV15 to TRBJ2-7; 8 bases agree with TRBD1. The ends lost 0 bases at V and 6 bases at J; junction bases unmatched: 4. Germline assignment: CDR1 LNHNV and CDR2 YYDKDF (reference sequence). The CDR3 is 14 residues long.

This chain joins TRBV4-2 and TRBJ2-1, with 7 nucleotides matching TRBD1. Germline V gene lookup returns CDR1 LGHNA and CDR2 YNFKEQ. The V gene end was trimmed by 0 bases and the J gene end by 2 bases; junction bases not matched to a gene: 4. The length of the CDR3 is 16 residues. CDR3 residues: CASSQEDRVTYNEQFF. The CDR3 bases are TGTGCCAGCAGCCAAGAAGACAGGGTAACCTACAATGAGCAGTTCTTC.

The chain links TRBV2 to TRBJ2-3; 8 nucleotides line up with TRBD1. This CDR3 region has 14 residues. Trimming took 10 bases from V and 6 from J; bases not matched to a gene: 12. Germline lookup yields CDR1 SNHLY and CDR2 FYNNEI. CDR3 nucleotide sequence: TGTGCCACCCCGACAGGGGAGGCATTTGATACGCAGTATTTT. This codes for CATPTGEAFDTQYF. Full variable domain (missing parts from reference TRBV2 and TRBJ2-3): EPEVTQTPSHQVTQMGQEVILRCVPISNHLYFYWYRQILGQKVEFLVSFYNNEISEKSEIFDDQFSVERPDGSNFTLKIRSTKLEDSAMYFCATPTGEAFDTQYFGPGTRLTVL.